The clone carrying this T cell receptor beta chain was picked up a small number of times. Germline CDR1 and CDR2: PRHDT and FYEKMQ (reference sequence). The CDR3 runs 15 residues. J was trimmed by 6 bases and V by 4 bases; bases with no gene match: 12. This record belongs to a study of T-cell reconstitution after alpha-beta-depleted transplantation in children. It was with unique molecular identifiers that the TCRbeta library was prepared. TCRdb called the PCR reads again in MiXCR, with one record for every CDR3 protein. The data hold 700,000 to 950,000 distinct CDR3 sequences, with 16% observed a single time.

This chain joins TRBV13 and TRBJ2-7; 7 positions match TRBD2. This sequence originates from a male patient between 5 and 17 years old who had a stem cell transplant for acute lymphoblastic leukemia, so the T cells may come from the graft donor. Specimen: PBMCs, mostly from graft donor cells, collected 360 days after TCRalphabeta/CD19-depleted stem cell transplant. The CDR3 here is CASSSHWREIGEQYF. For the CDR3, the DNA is TGTGCCAGCAGCTCACACTGGCGGGAGATTGGCGAGCAGTACTTC.